This T cell receptor (beta chain) was obtained from a study of human T cells and chemical hapten exposure. V lost 6 bases, J lost 1 base, and 15 bases lay in between. The CDR3 contains 14 residues. CDR1 and CDR2 (germline): DFQATT, SNEGSKA (reference sequence). A single record per CDR3 protein comes from TCRdb applying MiXCR to the RACE reads. The sample lists 180,000 or so distinct CDR3 sequences; around a quarter were seen once. Time point reported: patch test 3, about 24 weeks after DPC sensitization. Noted treatment: therapeutic diphenylcyclopropenone sensitization with weekly scalp DPC. This specimen consisted of whole blood, obtained in connection with sensitization to the hapten diphenylcyclopropenone (DPC). The clonotype comes from a woman aged 35 to 49 with alopecia areata. Some clones in this sample may be carry-over from other donors' samples. The rearrangement joins TRBV20-1 to TRBJ1-1; D remains ambiguous. CDR3 protein: CSAAGGPANTEAFF. The CDR3 DNA reads as TGCAGTGCCGCCGGAGGGCCAGCGAACACTGAAGCTTTCTTT.